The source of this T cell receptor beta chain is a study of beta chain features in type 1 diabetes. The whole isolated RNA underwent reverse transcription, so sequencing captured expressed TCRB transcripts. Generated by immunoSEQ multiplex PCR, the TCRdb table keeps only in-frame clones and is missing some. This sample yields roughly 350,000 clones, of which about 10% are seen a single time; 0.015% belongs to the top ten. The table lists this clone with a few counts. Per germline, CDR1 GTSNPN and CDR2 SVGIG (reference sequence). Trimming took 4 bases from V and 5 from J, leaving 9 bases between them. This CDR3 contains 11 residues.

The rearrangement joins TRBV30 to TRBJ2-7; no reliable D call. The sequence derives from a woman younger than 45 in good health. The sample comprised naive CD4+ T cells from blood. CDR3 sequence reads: CAWTHLNEQYF. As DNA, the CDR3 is TGTGCCTGGACCCATCTAAACGAGCAGTACTTC.